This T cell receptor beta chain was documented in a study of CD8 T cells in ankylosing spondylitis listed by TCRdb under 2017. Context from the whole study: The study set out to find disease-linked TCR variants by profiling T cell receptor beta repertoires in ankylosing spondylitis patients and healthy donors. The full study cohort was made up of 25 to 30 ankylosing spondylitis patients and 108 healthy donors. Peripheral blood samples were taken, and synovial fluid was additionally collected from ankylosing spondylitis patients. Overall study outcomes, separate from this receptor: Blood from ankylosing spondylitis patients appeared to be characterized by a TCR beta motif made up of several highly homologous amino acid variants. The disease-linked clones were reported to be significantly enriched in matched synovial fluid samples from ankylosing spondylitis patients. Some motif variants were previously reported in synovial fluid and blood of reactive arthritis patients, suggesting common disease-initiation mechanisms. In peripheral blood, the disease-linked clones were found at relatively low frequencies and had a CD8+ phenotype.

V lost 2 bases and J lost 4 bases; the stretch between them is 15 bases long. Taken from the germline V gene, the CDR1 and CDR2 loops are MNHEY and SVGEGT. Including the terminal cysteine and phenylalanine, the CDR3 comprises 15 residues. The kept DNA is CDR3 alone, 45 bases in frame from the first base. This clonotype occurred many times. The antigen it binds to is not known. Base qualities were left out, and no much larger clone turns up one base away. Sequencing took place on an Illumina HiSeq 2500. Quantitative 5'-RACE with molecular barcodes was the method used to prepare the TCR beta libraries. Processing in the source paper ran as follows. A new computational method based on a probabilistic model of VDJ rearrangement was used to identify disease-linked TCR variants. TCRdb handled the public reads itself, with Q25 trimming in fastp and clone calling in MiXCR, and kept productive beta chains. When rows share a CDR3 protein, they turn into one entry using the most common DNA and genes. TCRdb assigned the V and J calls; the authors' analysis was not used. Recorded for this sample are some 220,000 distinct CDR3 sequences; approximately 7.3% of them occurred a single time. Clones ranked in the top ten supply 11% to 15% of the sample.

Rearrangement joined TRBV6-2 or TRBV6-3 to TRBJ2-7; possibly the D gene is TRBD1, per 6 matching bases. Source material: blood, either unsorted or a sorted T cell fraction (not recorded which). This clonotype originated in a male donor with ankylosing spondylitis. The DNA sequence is TGTGCCAGCAGTTACGGACAGATTTCGGGTTACGAGCAGTACTTC. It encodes CASSYGQISGYEQYF.